These 27 T cell receptor beta chains came from one sample sequenced in a study of T cell repertoires in cytomegalovirus infection. What these receptors recognize is not known. TCRdb called the reads again in MiXCR, with one record for every CDR3 protein. The sample includes about 920,000 distinct CDR3 sequences, 31% seen only once; the top ten take 13%. The sample here was cultured CD8+ T cells from PBMCs, taken from culture after CMV antigen stimulation. The receptors shown here come from a human donor in good health (CMV status not recorded). Some clones in this sample may be carry-over from other donors' samples.

The rearrangement links TRBV27 to TRBJ2-3; 7 bases map to TRBD1. In germline, CDR1 is MNHEY, CDR2 SMNVEV (reference sequence). After removal of 1 base from V and 2 bases from J, the junction contained 3 bases not matched to a gene. The CDR3 extends over 15 amino acids. This CDR3 is CASSLLGQYTDTQYF. The CDR3 nucleotides are TGTGCCAGCAGTTTATTGGGACAGTACACAGATACGCAGTATTTT.

This chain connects TRBV10-3 to TRBJ1-1; D is ambiguous. CDR3 length: 15 amino acids. With 7 bases removed from V and 0 bases from J, the gap between germline ends came to 15 bases. The germline CDR1 and CDR2 sequences are ENHRY and SYGVKD. The CDR3 here is CAINSKGPMNTEAFF. CDR3 nucleotide sequence: TGTGCCATCAATTCGAAAGGCCCTATGAACACTGAAGCTTTCTTT.

The chain joins TRBV4-1 to TRBJ2-7; D is uncertain. V was cut by 4 bases and J by 1 base, with 14 bases left in between. CDR3 length: 15 amino acids. CDR1 is MGHRA and CDR2 is YSYEKL in the germline V gene. The CDR3 spells CASSRTPLGSYEQYF. DNA of the CDR3: TGCGCCAGCAGCCGTACCCCCCTGGGATCCTACGAGCAGTACTTC.

The DNA of the CDR3 is TGTGCCAGCAGTGCGTCCGGGACAGGGAGGGGGCAGTACGTC. Its protein product is CASSASGTGRGQYV. The rearrangement joins TRBV2 to TRBJ2-7; 9 bases fit TRBD1. Germline CDR1 SNHLY, CDR2 FYNNEI. Trimming at V came to 4 bases and at J to 9 bases, leaving 10 bases not matched to a gene. The CDR3 contains 14 residues.

In regard to this clonotype: One junction end disagrees with the germline gene, perhaps due to a read error. The chain is built from TRBV7-7 and TRBJ2-5; no definite D call. This CDR3 has 11 amino acids. Germline V gene data show CDR1 as SSHAT and CDR2 as FNYEAQ (reference sequence). In nucleotides, the CDR3 is TGTGCTAGCAGGCCCGTCGAGACCCAGTACTTC. Encoded protein: CASRPVETQYF.

This clonotype was counted only a few times. The chain joins TRBV6-2 or TRBV6-3 to TRBJ2-1, with D maybe TRBD2 (6 bases). The CDR3 totals 16 residues. Looked up from germline, CDR1 is MNHEY and CDR2 is SVGEGT. V shed 0 bases and J shed 4 bases, with 13 bases lying between them. As DNA, the CDR3 is TGTGCCAGCAGTTACTCGTTTCGGGGGAGGTACAATGAGCAGTTCTTC. Its translation: CASSYSFRGRYNEQFF.

The CDR3 coding sequence is TGTGCCAGCAGTTACTCGTCAGACTACGAGCAGTACGTC. Its protein product is CASSYSSDYEQYV. This chain links TRBV6-2 or TRBV6-3 with TRBJ2-7; D call uncertain. Germline assignment: CDR1 MNHEY and CDR2 SVGEGT. The length of the CDR3 is 13 residues. Between the trimmed V and J ends, which lost 0 bases and 3 bases, there was a span of 6 bases.

CDR3 in DNA: TGTGCCAGCAGCCTGGCCCCCTATAATTCACCCCTCCACTTT. Translating it yields CASSLAPYNSPLHF. This chain links TRBV6-2 or TRBV6-3 with TRBJ1-6; D is unresolved. V lost 6 bases and J 2 bases, leaving 8 bases between the germline ends. The CDR3 contains 14 residues. Germline values: CDR1 MNHEY, CDR2 SVGEGT.

In regard to this clonotype: A read error may be the cause here, since a much bigger clone is one base away. CDR3 protein: CASSFAANTEAFF. CDR3 sequence (DNA): TGTGCCAGCAGTTTTGCAGCGAACACTGAAGCTTTCTTT. The V gene is TRBV27, the J gene TRBJ1-1; D remains unclear. The CDR3 has 13 amino acids. Germline CDR1 and CDR2: MNHEY and SMNVEV (reference sequence). The V end lost 3 bases, the J end lost 1 base, and 6 bases lay between the germline ends.

The rearrangement joins TRBV4-1 to TRBJ2-1; tentative D call: TRBD1 (6 bases). V lost 3 bases, J lost 6 bases, and 15 bases lay in between. CDR3 length: 15 residues. The germline V gene has CDR1 MGHRA and CDR2 YSYEKL. CDR3 sequence (DNA): TGCGCCAGCAGCCAGGCCGGAACCAGGGGCAATGAGCAGTTCTTC. It specifies CASSQAGTRGNEQFF.

The chain uses TRBV4-3 and TRBJ2-2; 13 positions match TRBD2. V was pared by 1 base and J by 3 bases, with 8 bases of the junction left unmatched. The CDR3 spans 19 residues. Germline V gene lookup returns CDR1 LGHNA and CDR2 YSLEER. CDR3 sequence (DNA): TGCGCCAGCAGCCAAGGACCCGGGACTAGCGGGGAATACACCGGGGAGCTGTTTTTT. Amino acids: CASSQGPGTSGEYTGELFF.

The chain carries TRBV5-6 and TRBJ1-6; D unresolved. Germline V CDR1 and CDR2: SGHDT, YYEEEE. V lost 2 bases, J lost 5 bases, and 5 bases lay in between. This CDR3 contains 13 residues. CDR3 nucleotide sequence: TGTGCCAGCAGCTTATCGGATAATTCACCCCTCCACTTT. As protein: CASSLSDNSPLHF.

The chain combines TRBV2 with TRBJ2-7, with a possible D match to TRBD2 (7 bases). This CDR3 has 15 residues. The ends were cut back, 5 bases at V and 3 bases at J, with 17 bases in the middle. Germline V gene sequence: CDR1 SNHLY, CDR2 FYNNEI. CDR3 nucleotides: TGTGCCAGCAGTAGGGGGGGAGGGAGAGGCTACGAGCAGTACTTC. Amino acid sequence: CASSRGGGRGYEQYF.

This clonotype was observed a single time. Mismatch with germline at one junction end may stem from a read error. The chain employs TRBV7-2 and TRBJ1-5, with 9 positions matching TRBD1. CDR3 length: 14 residues. In germline, CDR1 is SGHTA, CDR2 FQGNSA. The CDR3 is CASSPTGGYQPRHF. In nucleotides, the CDR3 is TGTGCCAGCAGTCCTACAGGGGGCTATCAGCCCCGGCATTTT. Full variable domain (rest looked up from reference TRBV7-2 and TRBJ1-5): GAGVSQSPSNKVTEKGKDVELRCDPISGHTALYWYRQSLGQGLEFLIYFQGNSAPDKSGLPSDRFSAERTGGSVSTLTIQRTQQEDSAVYLCASSPTGGYQPRHFGDGTRLSIL.

This clonotype appeared a few times. This sequence joins TRBV27 and TRBJ1-2; D is unclear. V gave up 3 bases and J gave up 3 bases, with 8 bases separating them. Germline CDR1 MNHEY, CDR2 SMNVEV (reference sequence). The CDR3 totals 13 residues. CDR3 in amino acids: CASSFSSYYGYTF. CDR3 in DNA: TGTGCCAGCAGTTTTAGTTCTTACTATGGCTACACCTTC.

This clonotype was observed a handful of times. V gene TRBV6-5 combines with J gene TRBJ1-1, with D maybe TRBD1 (6 bases). V gave up 0 bases and J gave up 2 bases, with 19 bases separating them. The V gene's germline CDR1 is MNHEY and CDR2 SVGAGI. This CDR3 is built from 18 residues. The CDR3 region is CASSYSPQGVGLNTEAFF. CDR3 nucleotides: TGTGCCAGCAGTTACTCCCCACAGGGAGTCGGGCTAAACACTGAAGCTTTCTTT.

This clonotype came up a few times. This chain links TRBV7-9 with TRBJ1-1; the D gene is possibly TRBD1 (6 bases). CDR3 length: 13 residues. V was pared by 5 bases and J by 7 bases, with 14 bases between. Germline loops: CDR1 SEHNR, CDR2 FQNEAQ (reference sequence). The DNA for the CDR3 is TGTGCCAGCAGCCTTTCCCCACAGGGTGAAGCTTTCTTT. It yields the protein CASSLSPQGEAFF.

The CDR3 region is CATRDNPLRETQYF. Here the CDR3 DNA reads TGTGCCACCAGGGATAATCCCTTGAGGGAGACCCAGTACTTC. The chain has TRBV15 and TRBJ2-5, with D unclear. Germline V CDR1 and CDR2: LNHNV, YYDKDF (reference sequence). The CDR3 is 14 residues long. V dropped 6 bases and J dropped 5 bases, with 16 bases sitting between them.

The genes are TRBV24-1 and TRBJ2-2; D is perhaps TRBD1 (5 bases). There are 16 residues in the CDR3. V lost 2 bases, J lost 6 bases, and 15 bases lay in between. Germline V CDR1 and CDR2: KGHDR, SFDVKD. The CDR3 protein is CATSDSREEVPGELFF. The CDR3 region has the DNA TGTGCCACCAGTGATTCCAGGGAAGAAGTTCCCGGGGAGCTGTTTTTT.

The chain has TRBV6-5 and TRBJ2-1, with D uncertain. Germline CDR1 MNHEY, CDR2 SVGAGI. CDR3 length equals 12 residues. V lost 4 bases and J lost 8, with 9 bases in between. The CDR3 here is CASSSEYDEQFF. The CDR3 DNA sequence: TGTGCCAGCAGTTCAGAATACGATGAGCAGTTCTTC.

This clonotype was counted between two and nine times. The chain combines TRBV4-2 with TRBJ2-6; D is uncertain. The CDR3 is made up of 16 amino acids. V was cut by 0 bases and J by 0 bases, with 6 bases left in between. The germline V gene encodes CDR1 LGHNA and CDR2 YNFKEQ. The chain's CDR3 is CASSQDWSSGANVLTF. The CDR3 nucleotides read TGTGCCAGCAGCCAAGACTGGAGCTCTGGGGCCAACGTCCTGACTTTC.

Many counts were recorded for this clonotype. The genes are TRBV4-1 and TRBJ2-1; D not resolved. Germline V gene sequence: CDR1 MGHRA, CDR2 YSYEKL. V shed 0 bases and J shed 1 base, with 4 bases lying between them. The CDR3 sequence is 14 residues long. CDR3 coding DNA: TGCGCCAGCAGCCAAGAGAGTTCCTACAATGAGCAGTTCTTC. Protein: CASSQESSYNEQFF.

The chain couples TRBV20-1 to TRBJ2-2; D may match TRBD1 or TRBD2 (6 bases each). This CDR3 has 14 amino acids. Trimming cost V 5 bases and J 4 bases, with 14 bases left between them. Germline lookup yields CDR1 DFQATT and CDR2 SNEGSKA (reference sequence). The CDR3 loop reads CSALGGDITGELFF. The CDR3 DNA is TGCAGTGCTCTAGGAGGGGACATCACCGGGGAGCTGTTTTTT.

This clonotype was found once. The chain links TRBV27 to TRBJ1-2; D is uncertain. The CDR3 is 13 residues long. The V and J ends lost 4 bases and 6 bases respectively, with 12 bases between them. The germline gives CDR1 MNHEY, CDR2 SMNVEV (reference sequence). CDR3 loop: CASSSGRANGYTF. The CDR3 bases are TGTGCCAGCAGTTCCGGCAGAGCGAATGGCTACACCTTC.

The CDR3 DNA sequence: TGTGCCAGCAGTCGGACAGGGGGCGCAGATTCACCCCTCCACTTT. Translation: CASSRTGGADSPLHF. The chain employs TRBV7-9 and TRBJ1-6; TRBD1 matches at 11 bases. This CDR3 is 15 amino acids long. Looked up from germline, CDR1 is SEHNR and CDR2 is FQNEAQ (reference sequence). V trimming: 6 bases; J trimming: 8 bases; junction bases outside the gene matches: 6.

The rearrangement uses TRBV13 and TRBJ2-7, with D possibly TRBD2 on 6 matching bases. Germline V gene data show CDR1 as PRHDT and CDR2 as FYEKMQ (reference sequence). The length of the CDR3 is 13 residues. The V gene lost 7 bases and the J gene lost 7 bases, with 17 bases spanning the gap. DNA of the CDR3: TGTGCCAGCACCAAGAACCGAGGAGGGGAGCAGTACTTC. Its protein product is CASTKNRGGEQYF.

The sample holds many counts of this clonotype. The V call is TRBV18, the J call TRBJ1-4, with TRBD1 identical over 7 bases. The CDR3 totals 17 residues. V was clipped by 5 bases and J by 0 bases; unmatched bases: 9. Looked up from germline, CDR1 is KGHSH and CDR2 is LQKENI. CDR3 nucleotide sequence: TGTGCCAGCTCAGCCACCCAAAGGGGGCCAACTAATGAAAAACTGTTTTTT. Translated: CASSATQRGPTNEKLFF.